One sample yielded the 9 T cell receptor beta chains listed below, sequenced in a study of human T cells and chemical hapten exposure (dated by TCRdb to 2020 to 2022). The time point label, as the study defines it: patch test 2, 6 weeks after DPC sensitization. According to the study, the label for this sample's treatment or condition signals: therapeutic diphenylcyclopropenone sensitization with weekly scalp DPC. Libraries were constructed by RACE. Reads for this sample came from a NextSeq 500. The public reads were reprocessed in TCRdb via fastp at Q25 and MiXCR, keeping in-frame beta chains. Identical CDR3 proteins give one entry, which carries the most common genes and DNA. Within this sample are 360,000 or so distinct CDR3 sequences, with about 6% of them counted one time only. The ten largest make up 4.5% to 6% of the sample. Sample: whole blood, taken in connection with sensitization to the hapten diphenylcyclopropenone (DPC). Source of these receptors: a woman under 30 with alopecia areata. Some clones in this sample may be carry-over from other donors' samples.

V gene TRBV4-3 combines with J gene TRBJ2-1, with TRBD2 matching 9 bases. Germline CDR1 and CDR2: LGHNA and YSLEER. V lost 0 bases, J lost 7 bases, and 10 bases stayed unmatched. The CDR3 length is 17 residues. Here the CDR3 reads CASSQDLLAGTWNEQFF. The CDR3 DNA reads TGCGCCAGCAGCCAAGATCTACTAGCGGGCACATGGAATGAGCAGTTCTTC.

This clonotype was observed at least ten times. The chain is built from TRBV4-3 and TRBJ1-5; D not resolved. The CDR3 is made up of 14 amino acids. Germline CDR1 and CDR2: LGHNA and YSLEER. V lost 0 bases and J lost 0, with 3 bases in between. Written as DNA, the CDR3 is TGCGCCAGCAGCCAAGATGATAGCAATCAGCCCCAGCATTTT. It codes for CASSQDDSNQPQHF.

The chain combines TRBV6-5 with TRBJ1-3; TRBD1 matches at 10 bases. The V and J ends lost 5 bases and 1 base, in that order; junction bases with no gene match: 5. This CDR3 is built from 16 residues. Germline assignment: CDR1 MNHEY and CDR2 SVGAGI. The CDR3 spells CASSRGQGRSGNTIYF. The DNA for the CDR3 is TGTGCCAGCAGTCGGGGACAGGGGAGATCTGGAAACACCATATATTTT.

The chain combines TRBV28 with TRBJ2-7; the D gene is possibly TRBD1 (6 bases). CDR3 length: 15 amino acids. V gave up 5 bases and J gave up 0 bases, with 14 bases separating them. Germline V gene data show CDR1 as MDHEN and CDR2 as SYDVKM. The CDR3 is CASSLHRDLSYEQYF. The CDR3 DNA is TGTGCCAGCAGTCTACACAGGGACCTCTCCTACGAGCAGTACTTC.

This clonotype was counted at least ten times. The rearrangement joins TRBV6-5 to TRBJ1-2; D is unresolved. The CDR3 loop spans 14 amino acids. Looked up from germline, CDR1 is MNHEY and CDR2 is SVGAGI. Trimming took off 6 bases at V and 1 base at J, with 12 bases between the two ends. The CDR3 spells CASRRTEHNYGYTF. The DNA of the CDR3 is TGTGCCAGCAGAAGGACGGAGCATAACTATGGCTACACCTTC.

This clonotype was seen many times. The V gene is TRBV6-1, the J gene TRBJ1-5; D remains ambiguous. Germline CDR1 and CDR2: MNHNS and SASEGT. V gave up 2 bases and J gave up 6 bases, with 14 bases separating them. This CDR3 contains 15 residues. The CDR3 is CASSEFSQELQPQHF. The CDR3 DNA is TGTGCCAGCAGTGAATTCAGCCAGGAGCTTCAGCCCCAGCATTTT.

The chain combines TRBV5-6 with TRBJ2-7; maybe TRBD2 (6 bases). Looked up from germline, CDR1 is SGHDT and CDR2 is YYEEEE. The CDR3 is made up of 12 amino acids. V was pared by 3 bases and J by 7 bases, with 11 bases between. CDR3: CASSYFAGEQYF. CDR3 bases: TGTGCCAGCAGCTATTTCGCGGGAGAGCAGTACTTC.

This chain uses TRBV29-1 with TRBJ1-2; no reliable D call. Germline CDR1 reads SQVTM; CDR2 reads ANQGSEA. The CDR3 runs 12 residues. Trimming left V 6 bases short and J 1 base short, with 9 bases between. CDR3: CSVPDNNYGYTF. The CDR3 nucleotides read TGCAGCGTGCCCGATAATAACTATGGCTACACCTTC.

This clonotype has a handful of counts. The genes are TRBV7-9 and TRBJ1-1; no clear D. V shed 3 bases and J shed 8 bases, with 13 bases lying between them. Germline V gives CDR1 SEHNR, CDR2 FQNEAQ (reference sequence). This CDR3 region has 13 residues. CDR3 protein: CASSFTADPEAFF. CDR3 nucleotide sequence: TGTGCCAGCAGCTTCACCGCGGACCCCGAAGCTTTCTTT.